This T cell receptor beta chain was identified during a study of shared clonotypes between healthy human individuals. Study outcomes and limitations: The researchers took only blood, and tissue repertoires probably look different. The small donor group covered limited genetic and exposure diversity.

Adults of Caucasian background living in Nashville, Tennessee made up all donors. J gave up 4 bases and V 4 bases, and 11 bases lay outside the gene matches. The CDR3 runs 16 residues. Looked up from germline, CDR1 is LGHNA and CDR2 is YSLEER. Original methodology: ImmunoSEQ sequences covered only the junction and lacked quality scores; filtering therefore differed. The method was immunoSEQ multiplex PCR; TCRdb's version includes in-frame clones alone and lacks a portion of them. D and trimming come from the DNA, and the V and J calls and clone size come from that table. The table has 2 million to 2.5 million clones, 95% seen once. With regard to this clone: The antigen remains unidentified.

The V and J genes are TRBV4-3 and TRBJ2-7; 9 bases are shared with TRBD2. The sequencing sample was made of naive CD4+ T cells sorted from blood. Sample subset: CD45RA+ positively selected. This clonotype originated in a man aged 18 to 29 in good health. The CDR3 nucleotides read TGCGCCAGCAGCCGGGAAATAGCGGGAGTTGGGTACGAGCAGTACTTC. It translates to CASSREIAGVGYEQYF.